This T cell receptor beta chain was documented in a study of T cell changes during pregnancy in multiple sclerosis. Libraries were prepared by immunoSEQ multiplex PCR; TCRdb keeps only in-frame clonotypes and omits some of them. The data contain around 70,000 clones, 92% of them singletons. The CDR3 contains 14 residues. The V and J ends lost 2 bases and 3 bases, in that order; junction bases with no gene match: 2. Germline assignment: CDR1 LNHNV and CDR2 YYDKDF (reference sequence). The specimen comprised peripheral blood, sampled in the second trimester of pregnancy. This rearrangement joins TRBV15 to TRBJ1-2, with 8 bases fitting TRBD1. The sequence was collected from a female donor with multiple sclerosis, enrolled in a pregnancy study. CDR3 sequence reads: CATSRQGADYGYTF. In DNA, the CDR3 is TGTGCCACCAGCAGACAGGGGGCTGACTATGGCTACACCTTC. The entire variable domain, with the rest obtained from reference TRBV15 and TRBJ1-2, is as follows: DAMVIQNPRYQVTQFGKPVTLSCSQTLNHNVMYWYQQKSSQAPKLLFHYYDKDFNNEADTPDNFQSRRPNTSFCFLDIRSPGLGDTAMYLCATSRQGADYGYTFGSGTRLTVV.